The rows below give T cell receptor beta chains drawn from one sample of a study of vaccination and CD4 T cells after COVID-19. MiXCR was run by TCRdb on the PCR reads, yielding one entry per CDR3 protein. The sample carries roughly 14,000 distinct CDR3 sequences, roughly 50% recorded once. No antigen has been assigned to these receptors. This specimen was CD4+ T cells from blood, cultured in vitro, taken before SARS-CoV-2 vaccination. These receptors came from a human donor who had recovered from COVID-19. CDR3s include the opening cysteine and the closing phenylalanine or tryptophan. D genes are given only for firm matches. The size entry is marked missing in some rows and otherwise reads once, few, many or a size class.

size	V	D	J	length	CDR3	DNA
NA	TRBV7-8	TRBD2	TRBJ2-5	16	CASSPASGRVQETQYF	TGTGCCAGCAGCCCTGCTAGCGGGAGGGTCCAAGAGACCCAGTACTTC
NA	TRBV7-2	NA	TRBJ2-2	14	CASSLGRATGELFF	TGTGCCAGCAGCTTAGGACGGGCCACCGGGGAGCTGTTTTTT
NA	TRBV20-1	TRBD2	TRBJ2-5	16	CSASRSPGLARKTQYF	TGCAGTGCTTCACGGAGTCCGGGACTAGCGAGGAAGACCCAGTACTTC
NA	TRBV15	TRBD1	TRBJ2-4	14	CATSRGQGVDIQYF	TGTGCCACCAGCAGGGGACAGGGGGTGGACATTCAGTACTTC
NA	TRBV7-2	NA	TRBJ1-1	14	CASSLDRVGAEAFF	TGTGCCAGCAGCTTAGACAGGGTAGGCGCTGAAGCTTTCTTT
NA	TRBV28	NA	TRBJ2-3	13	CASSARDTDTQYF	TGTGCCAGCAGCGCCCGTGACACAGATACGCAGTATTTT
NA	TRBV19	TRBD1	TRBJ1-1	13	CATRTGGNTEAFF	TGTGCCACCCGGACAGGGGGCAACACTGAAGCTTTCTTT
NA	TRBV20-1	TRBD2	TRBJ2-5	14	CSTPQRDKGETQYF	TGCAGTACCCCCCAGCGGGATAAAGGAGAGACCCAGTACTTC
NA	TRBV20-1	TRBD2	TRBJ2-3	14	CSVTSGGNTDTQYF	TGCAGTGTCACTAGCGGAGGTAATACAGATACGCAGTATTTT
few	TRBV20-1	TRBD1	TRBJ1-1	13	CSEAGTGTAEAFF	TGCAGTGAAGCCGGGACAGGGACTGCTGAAGCTTTCTTT
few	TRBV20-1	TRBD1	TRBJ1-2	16	CSATPRRTGAYYGYTF	TGCAGTGCTACGCCAAGGAGGACAGGCGCATACTATGGCTACACCTTC
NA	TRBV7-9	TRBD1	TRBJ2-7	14	CASSLIKGGLEQYF	TGTGCCAGCAGCCTGATTAAAGGGGGCCTCGAGCAGTACTTC
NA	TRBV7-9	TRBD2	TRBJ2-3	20	CASSLGVLAGELLGTDTQYF	TGTGCCAGCAGCTTAGGGGTGCTAGCGGGAGAGCTCCTTGGCACAGATACGCAGTATTTT
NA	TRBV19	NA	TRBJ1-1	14	CASSIGTVSPPAFF	TGTGCCAGTAGTATAGGAACAGTCTCCCCCCCGGCTTTCTTT
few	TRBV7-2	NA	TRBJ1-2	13	CASSHDRPVGYTF	TGTGCCAGCAGCCATGACAGGCCCGTCGGCTACACCTTC
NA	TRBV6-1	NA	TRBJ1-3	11	CASRRSDTIYF	TGTGCCAGCAGACGGAGTGACACCATATATTTT
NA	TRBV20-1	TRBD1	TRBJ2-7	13	CSALTGGGYEQYF	TGCAGTGCTCTGACAGGGGGCGGCTACGAGCAGTACTTC
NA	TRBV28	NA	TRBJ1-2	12	CASSLQGYGYTF	TGTGCCAGCAGTTTGCAAGGCTATGGCTACACCTTC
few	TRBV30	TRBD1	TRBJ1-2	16	CAWSTHFTGTGNGYTF	TGTGCCTGGAGTACTCACTTCACCGGGACAGGGAATGGCTACACCTTC
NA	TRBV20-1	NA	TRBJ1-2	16	CSAREEIQGSGYGYTF	TGCAGTGCTAGAGAGGAAATTCAGGGTTCGGGCTATGGCTACACCTTC
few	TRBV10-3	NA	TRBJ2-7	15	CASAGGSSGSYEQYF	TGTGCCTCCGCAGGGGGGAGTAGCGGATCCTACGAGCAGTACTTC
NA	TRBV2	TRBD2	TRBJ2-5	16	CASSDELAGLQETQYF	TGTGCCAGCAGTGACGAGCTAGCGGGCTTGCAAGAGACCCAGTACTTC
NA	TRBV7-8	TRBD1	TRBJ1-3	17	CASSLPTGGAFGNTIYF	TGTGCCAGCAGCTTGCCGACAGGGGGCGCGTTCGGAAACACCATATATTTT
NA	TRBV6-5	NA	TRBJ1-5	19	CASSYSRGSSRYSNQPQHF	TGTGCCAGCAGTTACTCCCGGGGGTCATCCAGATATAGCAATCAGCCCCAGCATTTT
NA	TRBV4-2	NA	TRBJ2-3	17	CASSLGGAGASTDTQYF	TGTGCCAGCAGCCTGGGAGGGGCGGGGGCTAGCACAGATACGCAGTATTTT
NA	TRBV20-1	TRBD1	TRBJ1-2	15	CSADTGGKYGYGYTF	TGCAGTGCCGATACAGGGGGCAAATATGGCTATGGCTACACCTTC
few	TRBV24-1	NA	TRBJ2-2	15	CATSENHRVPGELFF	TGTGCCACCAGTGAAAACCACAGGGTACCCGGGGAGCTGTTTTTT
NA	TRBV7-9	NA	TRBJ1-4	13	CAGSSRYNEKLFF	TGTGCCGGCTCGAGCAGGTATAATGAAAAACTGTTTTTT
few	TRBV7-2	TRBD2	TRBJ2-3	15	CASSFAGGPTDTQYF	TGTGCCAGCAGCTTTGCGGGAGGGCCCACAGATACGCAGTATTTT
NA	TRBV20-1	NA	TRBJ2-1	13	CSARDARPNEQFF	TGCAGTGCTAGAGATGCCCGGCCCAATGAGCAGTTCTTC
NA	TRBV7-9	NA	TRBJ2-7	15	CASSLTEITSYEQYF	TGTGCCAGCAGCTTAACGGAAATTACTTCCTACGAGCAGTACTTC
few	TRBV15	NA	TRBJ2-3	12	CATSIGGDTQYF	TGTGCCACCAGCATCGGAGGAGATACGCAGTATTTT
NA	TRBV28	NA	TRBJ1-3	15	CASSSPGAPGNTIYF	TGTGCCAGCAGTTCACCAGGGGCTCCAGGAAACACCATATATTTT
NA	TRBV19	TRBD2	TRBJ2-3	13	CASRTSGADTQYF	TGTGCCAGTCGGACTAGCGGGGCAGATACGCAGTATTTT
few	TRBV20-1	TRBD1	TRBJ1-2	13	CSAPRQGADGYTF	TGCAGTGCTCCCCGACAGGGGGCTGATGGCTACACCTTC
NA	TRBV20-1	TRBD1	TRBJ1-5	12	CSGGQVHQPQHF	TGCAGTGGTGGACAGGTTCATCAGCCCCAGCATTTT
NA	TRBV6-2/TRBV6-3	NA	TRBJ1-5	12	CASGAVNQPQHF	TGTGCCAGCGGGGCGGTCAATCAGCCCCAGCATTTT
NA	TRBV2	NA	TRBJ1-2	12	CASSDQGRGYTF	TGTGCCAGCAGTGATCAGGGTCGTGGCTACACCTTC
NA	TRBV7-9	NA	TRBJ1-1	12	CASSPATGYAFF	TGTGCCAGCAGCCCGGCTACAGGGTACGCTTTCTTT
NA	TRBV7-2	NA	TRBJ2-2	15	CASSPNPIGTGELFF	TGTGCCAGCAGCCCCAACCCGATCGGGACCGGGGAGCTGTTTTTT
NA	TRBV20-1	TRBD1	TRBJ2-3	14	CSARGTGATDTQYF	TGCAGTGCTAGAGGGACAGGGGCCACAGATACGCAGTATTTT
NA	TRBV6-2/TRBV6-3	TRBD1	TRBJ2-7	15	CASTRTGTGTHEQYF	TGTGCCAGCACTCGAACCGGGACAGGTACCCACGAGCAGTACTTC
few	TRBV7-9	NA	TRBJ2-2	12	CASSWDKGELFF	TGTGCCAGCAGCTGGGACAAAGGGGAGCTGTTTTTT
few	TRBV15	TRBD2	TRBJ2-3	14	CATGTSGTTDTQYF	TGTGCCACCGGGACTAGCGGGACTACAGATACGCAGTATTTT
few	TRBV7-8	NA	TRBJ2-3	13	CASSLDSTDTQYF	TGTGCCAGCAGCCTGGACAGCACAGATACGCAGTATTTT
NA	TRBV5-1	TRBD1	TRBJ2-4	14	CASFGDRAKNIQYF	TGCGCCAGCTTTGGGGACAGAGCCAAAAACATTCAGTACTTC
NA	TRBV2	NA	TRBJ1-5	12	CASSRSGQPQHF	TGTGCCAGCAGTAGGTCCGGTCAGCCCCAGCATTTT
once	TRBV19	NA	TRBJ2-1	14	CASIEGGGHNEQFF	TGTGCCAGTATTGAGGGAGGGGGTCACAATGAGCAGTTCTTC